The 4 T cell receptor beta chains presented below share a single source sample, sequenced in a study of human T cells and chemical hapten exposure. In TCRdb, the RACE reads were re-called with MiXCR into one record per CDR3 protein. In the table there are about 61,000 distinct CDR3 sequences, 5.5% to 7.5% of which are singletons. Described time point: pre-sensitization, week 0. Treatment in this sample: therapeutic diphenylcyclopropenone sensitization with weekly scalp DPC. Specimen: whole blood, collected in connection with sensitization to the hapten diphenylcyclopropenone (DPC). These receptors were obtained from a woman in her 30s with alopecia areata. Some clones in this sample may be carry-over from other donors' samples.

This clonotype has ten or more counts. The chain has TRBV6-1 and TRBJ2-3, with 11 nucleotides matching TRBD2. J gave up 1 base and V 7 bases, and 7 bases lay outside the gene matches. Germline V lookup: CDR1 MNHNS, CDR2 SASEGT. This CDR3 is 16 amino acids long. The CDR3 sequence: CASTETSGEGTDTQYF. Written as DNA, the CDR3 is TGTGCCAGCACCGAGACTAGCGGGGAGGGCACAGATACGCAGTATTTT.

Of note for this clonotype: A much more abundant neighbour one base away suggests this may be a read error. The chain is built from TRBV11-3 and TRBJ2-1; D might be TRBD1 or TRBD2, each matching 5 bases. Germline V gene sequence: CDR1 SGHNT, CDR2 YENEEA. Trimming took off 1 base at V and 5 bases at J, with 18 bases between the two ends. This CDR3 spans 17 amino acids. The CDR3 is CASSLVGDEIWDNEQFF. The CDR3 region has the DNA TGTGCCAGCAGCTTAGTTGGGGACGAAATATGGGACAATGAGCAGTTCTTC.

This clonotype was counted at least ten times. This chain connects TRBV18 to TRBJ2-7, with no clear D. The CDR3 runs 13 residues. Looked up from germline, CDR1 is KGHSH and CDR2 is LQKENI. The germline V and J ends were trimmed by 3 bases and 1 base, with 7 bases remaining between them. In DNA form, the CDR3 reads TGTGCCAGCTCACCGCGGAGATCCTACGAGCAGTACTTC. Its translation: CASSPRRSYEQYF.

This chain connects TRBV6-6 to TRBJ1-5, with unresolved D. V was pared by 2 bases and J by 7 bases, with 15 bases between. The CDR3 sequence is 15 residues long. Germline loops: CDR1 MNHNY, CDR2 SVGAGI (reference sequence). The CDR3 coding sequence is TGTGCCAGCAGTTACGATACGGCCGGATGGCAGCCCCAGCATTTT. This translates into CASSYDTAGWQPQHF.